The clone carrying this T cell receptor (beta chain) was observed a handful of times. Its specificity is not known. The data were taken from a study of CD8 T cells in ankylosing spondylitis. Making the TCR beta libraries involved quantitative 5'-RACE with molecular barcodes. MiXCR, applied by TCRdb to the 5' RACE reads, yields one record per CDR3 protein. The sample holds roughly 440,000 distinct CDR3 sequences, 17% seen once. Findings and limits, study-wide: There was a TCR beta motif, made of fewer than 10 highly homologous variants, that appeared characteristic of ankylosing spondylitis blood. Disease-linked clones were CD8+ and relatively rare in peripheral blood. Some of these motif variants have turned up before, in reports on reactive arthritis synovial fluid and blood. Researchers reportedly found disease-linked clones significantly enriched in matched ankylosing spondylitis synovial fluid.

The source is a male donor with ankylosing spondylitis. Sequencing was done on a sample of blood, either unsorted or a sorted T cell fraction (not recorded which).

This CDR3 reads CASSTGLAGGQETQYF. CDR3 nucleotide sequence: TGCGCCAGCAGCACAGGACTAGCGGGGGGGCAAGAGACCCAGTACTTC. The chain couples TRBV5-1 to TRBJ2-5; TRBD2 matches 15 bases. After removal of 4 bases from V and 2 bases from J, the junction contained 3 bases not matched to a gene. This CDR3 comprises 16 residues. Germline assignment: CDR1 SGHRS and CDR2 YFSETQ.